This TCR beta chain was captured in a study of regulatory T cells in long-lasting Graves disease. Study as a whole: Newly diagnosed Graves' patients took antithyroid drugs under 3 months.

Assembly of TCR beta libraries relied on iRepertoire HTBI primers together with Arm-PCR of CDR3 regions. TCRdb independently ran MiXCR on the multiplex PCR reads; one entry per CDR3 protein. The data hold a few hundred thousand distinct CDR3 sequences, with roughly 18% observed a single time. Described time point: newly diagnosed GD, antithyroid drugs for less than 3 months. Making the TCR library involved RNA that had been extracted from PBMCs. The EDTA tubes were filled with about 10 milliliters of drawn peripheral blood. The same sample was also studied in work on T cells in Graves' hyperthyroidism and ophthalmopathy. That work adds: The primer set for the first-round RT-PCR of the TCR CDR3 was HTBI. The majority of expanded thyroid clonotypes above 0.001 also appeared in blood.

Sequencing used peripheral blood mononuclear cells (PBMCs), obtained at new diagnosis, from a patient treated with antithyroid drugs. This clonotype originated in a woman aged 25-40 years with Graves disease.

Here the CDR3 reads CATGQQNTGELFF. CDR3 in DNA: TGTGCCACCGGACAGCAGAACACCGGGGAGCTGTTTTTT. The genes are TRBV2 and TRBJ2-2, with D possibly matching TRBD1 (6 bases). V was trimmed by 10 bases and J by 1 base, leaving 10 bases between them. The CDR3 spans 13 residues. Germline lookup yields CDR1 SNHLY and CDR2 FYNNEI.